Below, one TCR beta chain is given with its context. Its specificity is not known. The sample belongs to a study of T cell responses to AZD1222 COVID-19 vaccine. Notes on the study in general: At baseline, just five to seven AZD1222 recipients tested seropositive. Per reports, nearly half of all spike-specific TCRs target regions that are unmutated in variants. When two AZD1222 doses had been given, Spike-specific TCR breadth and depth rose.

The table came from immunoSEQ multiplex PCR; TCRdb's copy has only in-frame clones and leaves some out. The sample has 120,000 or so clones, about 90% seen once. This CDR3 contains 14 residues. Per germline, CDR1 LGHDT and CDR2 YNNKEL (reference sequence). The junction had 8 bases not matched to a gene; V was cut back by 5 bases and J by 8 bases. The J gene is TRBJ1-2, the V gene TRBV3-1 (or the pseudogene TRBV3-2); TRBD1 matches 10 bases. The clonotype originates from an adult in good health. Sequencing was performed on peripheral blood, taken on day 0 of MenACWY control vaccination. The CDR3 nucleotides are TGTGCCAGCAGCGCCGGGACAGGGGAAGGGGGCTACACCTTC. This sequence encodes CASSAGTGEGGYTF.